This TCR beta chain was sequenced in a study of blood T cell repertoires in COVID-19. V was pared by 4 bases and J by 7 bases, with 17 bases between. From germline, CDR1 is MDHEN and CDR2 SYDVKM. The CDR3 is 14 residues long. Sequencing was performed with immunoSEQ multiplex PCR; in TCRdb, only in-frame clones are kept and a portion is missing. The table lists around 63,000 clones, 81% of them singletons. The chain employs TRBV28 and TRBJ2-7; D possibly corresponds to TRBD2 (6 bases). The sequenced sample was peripheral blood. This clonotype was sampled from a woman aged 80 or over with active or convalescent COVID-19. For the CDR3, the DNA is TGTGCCAGCAGTTCTCACACCGTGCGGGGAGAGCAGTACTTC. This sequence encodes CASSSHTVRGEQYF.